A single sample gave rise to the 5 T cell receptor beta chains below, sequenced in a study of T cell repertoires in cytomegalovirus infection. TCRdb re-analysed the reads in MiXCR, keeping a single row per CDR3 protein. Seen here are 200,000 to 250,000 distinct CDR3 sequences, 22% observed once, and the top ten hold 15% to 20%. Specimen: CD8+ T cells from PBMCs. The receptors come from a human donor in good health (CMV status not recorded). Some clones in this sample may be carry-over from other donors' samples.

Only a few counts were recorded for this clonotype. The gene calls are TRBV9 and TRBJ1-1; perhaps TRBD1 as D (5 bases). The CDR3 is 14 residues long. V lost 7 bases to trimming and J lost 2 bases, with 15 bases between them. The V gene's germline CDR1 is SGDLS and CDR2 YYNGEE. The CDR3 region is CASGAAGRNTEAFF. DNA of the CDR3: TGTGCCAGCGGGGCGGCTGGAAGAAACACTGAAGCTTTCTTT.

This clonotype turned up a few times. The V call is TRBV12-3 or TRBV12-4, the J call TRBJ2-1; D may be TRBD2 (7 bases). This CDR3 region has 18 residues. V was clipped by 5 bases and J by 0 bases, with 20 bases between them. CDR3 sequence reads: CASSQAWGGLSSYNEQFF. The CDR3 coding sequence is TGTGCCAGCAGTCAGGCATGGGGGGGCCTGAGCTCCTACAATGAGCAGTTCTTC.

This clonotype was detected ten times or more. The chain links TRBV7-3 to TRBJ2-3; D ambiguous. Trimming took off 8 bases at V and 3 bases at J, with 12 bases between the two ends. CDR3 length: 13 amino acids. CDR1 and CDR2 from the germline V gene are SGHTA and FQGTGA. The CDR3 here is CASSGPGTDTQYF. DNA of the CDR3: TGTGCCAGCTCTGGGCCTGGGACAGATACGCAGTATTTT. Full variable domain (outside the CDR3, taken from reference TRBV7-3 and TRBJ2-3): GAGVSQTPSNKVTEKGKYVELRCDPISGHTALYWYRQSLGQGPEFLIYFQGTGAADDSGLPNDRFFAVRPEGSVSTLKIQRTERGDSAVYLCASSGPGTDTQYFGPGTRLTVL.

This clonotype was seen a handful of times. CDR3 residues: CASTLGPADTQYF. The CDR3 region has the DNA TGTGCCAGCACCCTAGGCCCCGCAGATACGCAGTATTTT. V gene TRBV7-9 combines with J gene TRBJ2-3; D uncertain. Per germline, CDR1 SEHNR and CDR2 FQNEAQ (reference sequence). Trimming left V 7 bases short and J 4 bases short, with 12 bases between. This CDR3 comprises 13 residues.

The chain joins TRBV7-9 to TRBJ2-3; 11 bases line up with TRBD2. V shed 4 bases, J shed 3 bases, and the junction held 6 bases outside the gene matches. The CDR3 consists of 16 residues. Germline V gene sequence: CDR1 SEHNR, CDR2 FQNEAQ (reference sequence). The CDR3 reads CASSSSSSGGTDTQYF. In DNA, the CDR3 is TGTGCCAGCAGCTCTTCCTCTAGCGGGGGGACAGATACGCAGTATTTT.